This T cell receptor (beta chain) came from a study of Tregs in tolerant kidney transplant recipients. Study results and limitations: Tregs expanded with activated donor B cells seemed most donor-specific. This study did not directly address biological reproducibility.

Here immunoSEQ multiplex PCR was the method, and the copy in TCRdb shows in-frame clones only, minus some. The table records more than 90,000 clones, almost 95% of them present only once. Deletions cut 4 bases from V and 0 bases from J, with 7 bases between. The CDR3 totals 12 residues. Germline loops: CDR1 SQVTM, CDR2 ANQGSEA. For this clone: What it binds is unknown.

Unstimulated regulatory T cells (CD4+CD25+CD127-), CD4+CD25- non-regulatory cells, CD4 and CD8 cells were FACS-sorted from thawed PBMCs. The V gene is TRBV29-1, the J gene TRBJ2-7, with D uncertain. Material: CD4+ T cells from blood. This receptor was taken from a human donor in good health. Here the CDR3 DNA reads TGCAGCGTTGTGAAGGGCTCCTACGAGCAGTACTTC. Protein sequence: CSVVKGSYEQYF.